This TCR beta chain was captured in a study of T-cell reconstitution after alpha-beta-depleted transplantation in children. Study-level findings and limits: T-cell counts and diversity were attributed mostly to newly produced T cells one year after transplant. Several hundred rapidly expanded clones from non-depleted graft cells reportedly supplied alpha-beta T cells about two months post-transplant.

Preparation of the TCRbeta library used unique molecular identifiers. TCRdb reanalysed the PCR reads using MiXCR and keeps one entry per CDR3 protein. The sample holds about 640,000 distinct CDR3 sequences, approximately 12% seen once. At least ten counts were recorded for this clonotype. Its specificity is unknown. CDR1 is SGHKS and CDR2 is YYEKEE in the germline V gene (reference sequence). This CDR3 is built from 17 residues. J gave up 0 bases and V 0 bases, and 5 bases lay outside the gene matches. Specimen: PBMCs, mostly from graft donor cells, collected 360 days after TCRalphabeta/CD19-depleted stem cell transplant. This clonotype originated in a male patient younger than 18 who had a stem cell transplant for acute myeloid leukemia, so the T cells may come from the graft donor. The rearrangement joins TRBV5-5 to TRBJ2-7; 11 bases line up with TRBD2. CDR3 sequence: CASSLEIAGGNSYEQYF. The CDR3 DNA reads as TGTGCCAGCAGCTTGGAAATAGCGGGAGGGAACTCCTACGAGCAGTACTTC.